These T cell receptor beta chains were read from a single sample in a study of T cells in Graves' hyperthyroidism and ophthalmopathy. TCRdb reprocessed the multiplex PCR reads with MiXCR, giving one entry per CDR3 protein. The data hold 50,000 to 75,000 distinct CDR3 sequences, with roughly 50% observed a single time. Input material: blood. The source is a woman aged 25 to 39 with Graves' ophthalmopathy. CDR3s include the opening cysteine and the closing phenylalanine or tryptophan. D genes are given only for firm matches. The listing skips clone size in some rows; elsewhere it reads once, few, many or a size class.

many	TRBJ1-4	TRBV5-1	TRBD1	CASSGGTGEEKLFF	TGCGCCAGCAGCGGCGGGACAGGGGAGGAAAAACTGTTTTTT
many	TRBJ2-7	TRBV20-1	.	CSAPGLIYEQYF	TGCAGTGCCCCAGGACTAATCTACGAGCAGTACTTC
few	TRBJ2-3	TRBV14	.	CASSLSGSARTDTQYF	TGTGCCAGCAGCCTGAGCGGAAGCGCCCGCACAGATACGCAGTATTTT
many	TRBJ2-1	TRBV20-1	TRBD2	CSARENPRLGGRNNEQFF	TGCAGTGCTAGAGAGAACCCTCGCCTTGGCGGGAGAAATAATGAGCAGTTCTTC
.	TRBJ1-1	TRBV11-2	.	CASSIGGGLNTEAFF	TGTGCCAGCAGTATCGGAGGGGGGTTGAACACTGAAGCTTTCTTT
many	TRBJ2-1	TRBV7-3	.	CASSIGGEQTDEQFF	TGTGCCAGCTCCATAGGGGGTGAGCAAACGGATGAGCAGTTCTTC
many	TRBJ2-3	TRBV5-1	TRBD1	CASSLGRGPEDTQYF	TGCGCCAGCAGCTTGGGCAGGGGGCCCGAAGATACGCAGTATTTT
.	TRBJ2-7	TRBV24-1	TRBD2	CATSDPSSGSYEQYF	TGTGCCACCAGTGACCCCTCTAGCGGGAGTTACGAGCAGTACTTC
.	TRBJ2-6	TRBV6-9	.	CASTTQRVGAGANVLTF	TGTGCCAGCACTACGCAGAGGGTGGGTGCTGGGGCCAACGTCCTGACTTTC
.	TRBJ1-4	TRBV2	TRBD1	CASSSTGGEKLFF	TGTGCCAGCAGTTCTACAGGGGGTGAAAAACTGTTTTTT
once	TRBJ2-5	TRBV5-4	TRBD2	CASSERLAEETQYF	TGTGCCAGCAGCGAACGACTAGCGGAAGAGACCCAGTACTTC
.	TRBJ2-7	TRBV7-2	TRBD2	CASSIAGVSYEQYF	TGTGCCAGCAGTATAGCGGGAGTCTCCTACGAGCAGTACTTC
.	TRBJ1-3	TRBV20-1	TRBD1	CSVPDRASGSTIYF	TGCAGTGTCCCGGACAGGGCGTCCGGAAGCACCATATATTTT
many	TRBJ1-4	TRBV10-3	.	CAISESGGFTTNEKLFF	TGTGCCATCAGTGAGTCGGGAGGCTTTACAACTAATGAAAAACTGTTTTTT
.	TRBJ2-1	TRBV20-1	.	CSASALGHFYNEQVF	TGCAGTGCTAGCGCCCTCGGACACTTCTACAATGAGCAGGTCTTC
many	TRBJ2-1	TRBV20-1	TRBD2	CSVGRSSGSSNEQFF	TGCAGTGTGGGTCGTTCTAGCGGGAGTAGCAATGAGCAGTTCTTC
many	TRBJ2-7	TRBV10-3	TRBD1	CATLPGQTSYEQYF	TGTGCCACTCTTCCGGGACAGACCTCCTACGAGCAGTACTTC
.	TRBJ2-1	TRBV6-2/TRBV6-3	TRBD2	CASSWSGSGASSYNEQFF	TGTGCCAGCAGTTGGAGCGGGAGTGGGGCAAGCTCCTACAATGAGCAGTTCTTC
.	TRBJ1-6	TRBV2	.	CASSEEGYSPLHF	TGTGCCAGCAGTGAGGAGGGTTATTCACCCCTCCACTTT
many	TRBJ2-5	TRBV27	.	CASSPRGLETQYF	TGTGCCAGCAGCCCAAGGGGTTTAGAGACCCAGTACTTC
many	TRBJ2-2	TRBV3-1	.	CASSQDSVGTGELFF	TGTGCCAGCAGCCAAGACTCGGTGGGGACCGGGGAGCTGTTTTTT
many	TRBJ2-3	TRBV3-1	.	CASSQGGNTQYF	TGTGCCAGCAGCCAAGGAGGGAATACGCAGTATTTT
many	TRBJ2-3	TRBV6-4	TRBD1	CATRKDRASTDTQYF	TGTGCCACCCGAAAGGACAGGGCTAGCACAGATACGCAGTATTTT
.	TRBJ2-3	TRBV7-9	TRBD2	CASSVGGGLAADTQYF	TGTGCCAGCAGCGTGGGGGGGGGACTGGCAGCAGATACGCAGTATTTT
.	TRBJ2-7	TRBV20-1	.	CSARVPGAYEQYF	TGCAGTGCTAGAGTCCCTGGCGCCTACGAGCAGTACTTC
.	TRBJ2-3	TRBV24-1	.	CATSVGGALDTQYF	TGTGCCACCAGTGTAGGCGGTGCGCTGGATACGCAGTATTTT
.	TRBJ2-3	TRBV5-8	TRBD1	CASSLARDRASTDTQYF	TGTGCCAGCAGCCTCGCGCGGGACAGGGCTAGCACAGATACGCAGTATTTT
many	TRBJ2-5	TRBV2	TRBD2	CASRPGLAGGSEETQYF	TGTGCCAGCAGACCGGGACTAGCGGGAGGATCAGAAGAGACCCAGTACTTC
many	TRBJ2-3	TRBV7-3	TRBD2	CASSLIAGASTDTQYF	TGTGCCAGCAGCTTGATAGCGGGAGCGAGCACAGATACGCAGTATTTT
many	TRBJ1-2	TRBV6-1	.	CASSESQGWGPNGYTF	TGTGCCAGCAGTGAATCTCAGGGTTGGGGCCCCAATGGCTACACCTTC
many	TRBJ2-7	TRBV27	TRBD2	CASSLLAGYEQYF	TGTGCCAGCAGTTTACTAGCGGGCTACGAGCAGTACTTC
.	TRBJ2-7	TRBV4-2	TRBD1	CTSSRGQGDYEQYF	TGTACCAGCAGCCGAGGACAGGGAGACTACGAGCAGTACTTC
many	TRBJ2-7	TRBV5-8	TRBD1	CASSSGTGIYEQYF	TGTGCCAGCAGCTCCGGGACAGGGATATACGAGCAGTACTTC
.	TRBJ1-1	TRBV19	.	CASSMGVRAFF	TGTGCCAGTAGTATGGGGGTTCGAGCTTTCTTT
many	TRBJ2-2	TRBV11-2	.	CASSFPHTGELFF	TGTGCCAGCAGCTTCCCTCACACCGGGGAGCTGTTTTTT
.	TRBJ2-1	TRBV10-3	TRBD2	CAIESGGNEQFF	TGTGCCATCGAATCGGGGGGCAATGAGCAGTTCTTC
once	TRBJ1-5	TRBV20-1	.	CSAAKLGQPQHF	TGCAGTGCCGCGAAGTTGGGACAGCCCCAGCATTTT
many	TRBJ2-3	TRBV15	.	CATRTGRPTDTQYF	TGTGCCACCCGGACCGGTAGACCCACAGATACGCAGTATTTT
many	TRBJ2-7	TRBV5-6	.	CASSLTRTSYEQYF	TGTGCCAGCAGCTTGACCCGCACCTCCTACGAGCAGTACTTC
.	TRBJ2-1	TRBV10-2	.	CASVRTDRGNNEQFF	TGCGCCAGCGTCAGGACCGATCGGGGAAACAATGAGCAGTTCTTC
many	TRBJ1-2	TRBV5-6	.	CASSSEANYGYTF	TGTGCCAGCAGCTCTGAAGCTAACTATGGCTACACCTTC
.	TRBJ2-2	TRBV2	.	CASSTQGQLTGELFF	TGTGCCAGCAGTACCCAAGGACAGCTCACCGGGGAGCTGTTTTTT
many	TRBJ1-6	TRBV6-1	.	CASSHTVNNSPLHF	TGTGCCAGCAGTCATACAGTCAATAATTCACCCCTCCACTTT
.	TRBJ2-5	TRBV18	.	CASSRNPANEETQYF	TGTGCCAGCTCTCGGAACCCTGCGAATGAAGAGACCCAGTACTTC
.	TRBJ2-7	TRBV6-5	.	CASSPGQGNYEQYF	TGTGCCAGCAGCCCCGGGCAGGGGAACTACGAGCAGTACTTC
.	TRBJ2-5	TRBV15	TRBD2	CARLAGGVPHETQYF	TGTGCCCGACTAGCGGGAGGGGTCCCACACGAGACCCAGTACTTC
.	TRBJ2-3	TRBV7-3	TRBD1	CASREGTGEDTQYF	TGTGCCAGCAGAGAGGGGACAGGGGAGGATACGCAGTATTTT
once	TRBJ2-7	TRBV5-1	TRBD2	CASSLDGGSPAERYF	TGCGCCAGCAGCTTGGACGGCGGGAGCCCGGCCGAGCGGTACTTC
many	TRBJ2-7	TRBV5-1	.	CASSTSPGGEQYF	TGCGCCAGCAGCACGTCACCGGGCGGGGAGCAGTACTTC
many	TRBJ2-3	TRBV5-4	TRBD2	CASSARLAGESDTQYF	TGTGCCAGCAGCGCTCGACTAGCGGGAGAGTCAGATACGCAGTATTTT
many	TRBJ2-3	TRBV4-1	.	CASSLRGQSTDTQYF	TGCGCCAGCAGCCTGAGAGGACAGTCCACAGATACGCAGTATTTT
many	TRBJ2-7	TRBV6-5	TRBD2	CAAWGGGNHEQYF	TGTGCCGCATGGGGGGGGGGGAACCACGAGCAGTACTTC
.	TRBJ2-3	TRBV7-9	.	CASSLGQGTDTQYF	TGTGCCAGCAGCTTAGGACAGGGCACAGATACGCAGTATTTT
many	TRBJ1-1	TRBV28	TRBD1	CASSLAGQGNTEAFF	TGTGCCAGCAGTTTGGCGGGACAGGGAAACACTGAAGCTTTCTTT
.	TRBJ2-7	TRBV5-1	TRBD1	CASSPAGTDYEQYF	TGCGCCAGCAGCCCAGCAGGGACAGACTACGAGCAGTACTTC